These T cell receptor beta chains were read from a single sample in a study of shared clonotypes between healthy human individuals. Repertoires were generated with immunoSEQ multiplex PCR, while TCRdb's copy carries only in-frame clones and drops some. The table shows a few million clones, with around 92% occurring only once. Sequences were obtained from naive CD4+ T cells from PBMCs. The receptors come from a man between 18 and 35 years old in good health. Some clones in this sample may be carry-over from other donors' samples. CDR3s include the opening cysteine and the closing phenylalanine or tryptophan. Fields, in order: V gene, D gene, CDR3 protein. The D gene is left open where the match is weak.

TRBV7-9,.,CASSLEANTEAFF
TRBV14,TRBD1,CASSLGGQRYMNTEAFF
TRBV2,.,CASSEGGYGYTF
TRBV25-1,.,CASSRDIHQPQHF
TRBV30,TRBD2,CAWSDWGRENIQYF
TRBV5-6,.,CASSLVVGGRRNQPQHF
TRBV5-5,TRBD1,CASRPGQGTGELFF
TRBV28,.,CASSLRGPSYEQYF
TRBV7-2,.,CANQRDTQYF
TRBV19,.,CASSIVGGLETQYF
TRBV7-9,.,CASTSDISDQPQHF
TRBV5-1,.,CASSLSPQETQYF
TRBV7-9,TRBD1,CASSFFRDRGNEQFF
TRBV28,.,CASSQQASGNTIYF
TRBV28,TRBD2,CASIPGLAGYNEQFF
TRBV7-2,.,CASSLVGAAPYEQYF
TRBV4-1,.,CASSQPTGPGYTF
TRBV5-1,TRBD2,CASSLIGSGLTDTQYF
TRBV28,.,CASSQRPSSYEQYF
TRBV19,TRBD2,CASSISGSGTTYEQYF
TRBV9,TRBD2,CASSVGRLAVTDTQYF
TRBV7-9,.,CASSLVKNGYTF
TRBV18,.,CASSSADTGNTIYF